The 2 T cell receptor beta chains below all came from one sample that was sequenced in a study of OX40 agonist ivuxolimab in advanced cancers. The protocol used for the library was the immunoSEQ multiplex PCR assay. As stored in TCRdb, this immuneACCESS dataset retains in-frame rearrangements with V and J assigned. A fraction of the clones does not appear; measured against another copy, unresolved V genes explain less than half of the discrepancy, and the remainder lacks a known reason. The sample table shows fewer than 55,000 clones, and around 81% are seen once. Clones ranked in the top ten supply about 7% of the sample. The sequenced sample was CD4+ or CD8+ T cells sorted from blood, obtained in a trial of the OX40 agonist ivuxolimab. These receptors were taken from an adult with an advanced solid tumor such as melanoma, head and neck, liver or kidney cancer.

The chain employs TRBV6-6 and TRBJ1-1; D unclear. This CDR3 has 14 amino acids. CDR1 is MNHNY, CDR2 SVGAGI, per germline (reference sequence). V was pared by 6 bases and J by 0 bases, with 11 bases between. CDR3: CASRRLYMNTEAFF. The CDR3, as DNA: TGTGCCAGCAGACGCCTCTACATGAACACTGAAGCTTTCTTT.

The chain links TRBV19 to TRBJ1-2, with a weak D call TRBD1 (6 bases). Germline V gene data show CDR1 as LNHDA and CDR2 as SQIVND (reference sequence). The CDR3 loop spans 14 amino acids. Trimming shortened V by 3 bases and J by 4 bases, and 12 bases separated the two germline ends. This CDR3 is CASSMGQGFYGYTF. CDR3 bases: TGTGCCAGTAGTATGGGGCAGGGGTTCTATGGCTACACCTTC.